This T cell receptor beta chain originates from a study of T-cell reconstitution after alpha-beta-depleted transplantation in children. Preparation of the TCRbeta library used unique molecular identifiers. TCRdb re-analysed the PCR reads in MiXCR, keeping a single row per CDR3 protein. The repertoire holds a few hundred thousand distinct CDR3 sequences, with approximately 9.6% as singletons. The germline V gene has CDR1 ENHRY and CDR2 SYGVKD. This CDR3 has 15 residues. This clonotype was seen repeatedly, ten times or more. A junction end diverges from the germline sequence, so it may reflect a read error.

Specimen: PBMCs from the stem cell graft donor, collected from the stem cell graft. This rearrangement joins TRBV10-3 to TRBJ1-6, with a tentative D call TRBD1 (6 bases). This TCR derives from a human donor who donated a stem cell graft to a child with SCID. The CDR3 here is CAISESPGVGSPLHF. The CDR3 DNA sequence: TGTGCCATCAGCGAGTCGCCAGGGGTAGGCTCACCCCTCCACTTT.